This T cell receptor beta chain was documented in a study of blood T cell repertoires in COVID-19. The overall study: In each case, the material was cDNA or gDNA derived from T cells, B-cell-depleted T cells, or PBMCs.

V was trimmed by 2 bases and J by 2 bases, leaving 12 bases between them. The CDR3 consists of 15 residues. CDR1 is KGHSH, CDR2 LQKENI, per germline. Profiled with immunoSEQ multiplex PCR; TCRdb holds only in-frame clones, not every one. Among about 280,000 clones, 75% to 90% were seen once, and the ten largest hold roughly 2.5%. The chain couples TRBV18 to TRBJ2-5; D uncertain. The clonotype comes from a woman in her forties or fifties who had recovered from COVID-19. The sequenced sample consisted of PBMCs or T cells enriched from blood (not recorded which). CDR3 amino acids: CASSPSQLAQETQYF. As DNA, the CDR3 is TGTGCCAGCTCACCATCCCAGTTAGCTCAAGAGACCCAGTACTTC.